One sample yielded the 29 T cell receptor beta chains listed below, sequenced in a study of regulatory T cells in long-lasting Graves disease. Sample time point: newly diagnosed GD, antithyroid drugs for less than 3 months. Construction of the TCR library relied on RNA isolated from PBMCs. Assembly of TCR beta libraries relied on iRepertoire HTBI primers together with Arm-PCR of CDR3 regions. TCRdb re-called the multiplex PCR reads through MiXCR, storing one row per CDR3 protein. The sample holds about 460,000 distinct CDR3 sequences, 13% to 15% seen once. This sample was also put to use in a study of T cells in Graves' hyperthyroidism and ophthalmopathy.

The sample here was peripheral blood mononuclear cells (PBMCs), taken at new diagnosis, from a patient treated with antithyroid drugs. The source of these receptors is a woman between 50 and 59 years old with Graves disease.

To note about this clonotype: Only one base separates this from a far larger clonotype, so it likely reflects a read error. The chain links TRBV7-3 to TRBJ2-7; D is ambiguous. CDR3 size: 10 residues. The V gene's germline CDR1 is SGHTA and CDR2 FQGTGA. The CDR3 protein is CASMLKEQCF. The CDR3 DNA is TGTGCCAGCATGTTAAAAGAGCAGTGCTTC.

The rearrangement joins TRBV10-3 to TRBJ1-2, with D uncertain. The V gene's germline CDR1 is ENHRY and CDR2 SYGVKD. V lost 6 bases to trimming and J lost 6 bases, with 14 bases between them. CDR3 length equals 13 residues. CDR3 residues: CAISGGSPDGYTF. The DNA for the CDR3 is TGTGCCATCAGCGGCGGGAGCCCGGATGGCTACACCTTC.

This clonotype was found a few times. The J gene is TRBJ2-2, the V gene TRBV28; D is possibly TRBD1 (6 bases). CDR1 and CDR2 (germline): MDHEN, SYDVKM. CDR3 length: 15 residues. Trimming removed 6 bases from V and 5 bases from J, with 16 bases in between. The CDR3 nucleotides are TGTGCCAGCAGCCCCCCGGACAGTCAGACCGGGGAGCTGTTTTTT. It codes for CASSPPDSQTGELFF.

This clonotype occurred once. The chain uses TRBV28 and TRBJ2-4, with 13 bases that match TRBD2. CDR1 MDHEN and CDR2 SYDVKM come from the germline V gene. The CDR3 totals 19 residues. J gave up 6 bases and V 6 bases, and 17 bases lay outside the gene matches. The CDR3 nucleotides read TGTGCCAGCAGCCAAGATTTACTAGCGGGAGGGCTTGAGGGAAACATTCAGTACTTC. Protein sequence: CASSQDLLAGGLEGNIQYF. Supplemented by reference TRBV28 and TRBJ2-4, the full variable domain reads DVKVTQSSRYLVKRTGEKVFLECVQDMDHENMFWYRQDPGLGLRLIYFSYDVKMKEKGDIPEGYSVSREKKERFSLILESASTNQTSMYLCASSQDLLAGGLEGNIQYFGAGTRLSVL.

The chain recombines TRBV19 with TRBJ2-1, with 9 bases aligning to TRBD2. CDR1 and CDR2 from the germline V gene are LNHDA and SQIVND (reference sequence). The CDR3 covers 15 residues. V dropped 1 base and J dropped 8; count of bases not matched to a gene: 6. This CDR3 reads CASSIGLAVIDEQFF. The CDR3 DNA is TGTGCCAGTAGTATAGGACTAGCGGTCATAGATGAGCAGTTCTTC. Full variable domain (remainder filled in from reference TRBV19 and TRBJ2-1): DGGITQSPKYLFRKEGQNVTLSCEQNLNHDAMYWYRQDPGQGLRLIYYSQIVNDFQKGDIAEGYSVSREKKESFPLTVTSAQKNPTAFYLCASSIGLAVIDEQFFGPGTRLTVL.

This clonotype was picked up many times. This chain connects TRBV13 to TRBJ1-2, with D possibly matching TRBD1 (5 bases). Germline V lookup: CDR1 PRHDT, CDR2 FYEKMQ (reference sequence). The CDR3 has 15 amino acids. The V end was cut by 0 bases, the J end by 8 bases, with 16 bases between. The CDR3 DNA is TGTGCCAGCAGCTTAGGAGGCCGGGGCGCCGGGGGCTACACCTTC. Translated: CASSLGGRGAGGYTF.

V and J are TRBV20-1 and TRBJ2-1; D is uncertain. Deletions cut 0 bases from V and 2 bases from J, with 20 bases between. Germline V lookup: CDR1 DFQATT, CDR2 SNEGSKA (reference sequence). The CDR3 spans 18 residues. The CDR3 coding sequence is TGCAGTGCTAGAGATCTGGGTGCGCAATCCATCGCCTACAATGAGCAGTTCTTC. Its translation is CSARDLGAQSIAYNEQFF.

The chain combines TRBV7-9 with TRBJ2-3; the match to TRBD2 covers 9 bases. This CDR3 has 18 amino acids. Trimming took 5 bases from V and 1 from J; bases not matched to a gene: 13. Per the germline V gene, CDR1 is SEHNR and CDR2 is FQNEAQ (reference sequence). The CDR3 here is CASSPPSVRTSGTDTQYF. As DNA, the CDR3 is TGTGCCAGCAGCCCCCCGAGCGTGAGGACTAGCGGCACAGATACGCAGTATTTT. The variable domain in full, with the rest retrieved from reference TRBV7-9 and TRBJ2-3, is DTGVSQNPRHKITKRGQNVTFRCDPISEHNRLYWYRQTLGQGPEFLTYFQNEAQLEKSRLLSDRFSAERPKGSFSTLEIQRTEQGDSAMYLCASSPPSVRTSGTDTQYFGPGTRLTVL.

This clonotype was counted ten times or more. The rearrangement links TRBV28 to TRBJ2-7, with 8 bases fitting TRBD1. The CDR3 has 16 residues. Germline values: CDR1 MDHEN, CDR2 SYDVKM. V shed 4 bases and J 2 bases; nucleotides not matched to a gene: 10. CDR3 in DNA: TGTGCCAGCAGTTCCACAACTACGACAGGGGCCTACGAGCAGTACTTC. This sequence encodes CASSSTTTTGAYEQYF. Variable domain in full (rest from reference TRBV28 and TRBJ2-7): DVKVTQSSRYLVKRTGEKVFLECVQDMDHENMFWYRQDPGLGLRLIYFSYDVKMKEKGDIPEGYSVSREKKERFSLILESASTNQTSMYLCASSSTTTTGAYEQYFGPGTRLTVT.

This sequence joins TRBV30 and TRBJ2-1; no firm D call. The CDR3 length is 15 residues. Germline assignment: CDR1 GTSNPN and CDR2 SVGIG (reference sequence). V lost 3 bases and J lost 0, with 12 bases in between. The CDR3 region is CAWSRLESSYNEQFF. CDR3 nucleotide sequence: TGTGCCTGGAGCCGTCTAGAAAGCTCCTACAATGAGCAGTTCTTC. The full variable domain, in which reference TRBV30 and TRBJ2-1 provide the parts outside the CDR3, is SQTIHQWPATLVQPVGSPLSLECTVEGTSNPNLYWYRQAAGRGLQLLFYSVGIGQISSEVPQNLSASRPQDRQFILSSKKLLLSDSGFYLCAWSRLESSYNEQFFGPGTRLTVL.

To note about this clonotype: Possible read error: a much larger clone is one base away. The rearrangement links TRBV15 to TRBJ1-3; no definite D call. In germline, CDR1 is LNHNV, CDR2 YYDKDF (reference sequence). V was pared by 8 bases and J by 2 bases, with 7 bases between. CDR3 size: 12 residues. CDR3 in amino acids: CATGATGNTIYF. The CDR3 DNA follows: TGTGCCACCGGCGCAACTGGAAACACCATATATTTT.

V gene TRBV2 combines with J gene TRBJ1-2; 10 bases align to TRBD1. The CDR3 has 13 amino acids. Trimming cost V 6 bases and J 4 bases; bases outside gene matches: 2. Germline V lookup: CDR1 SNHLY, CDR2 FYNNEI. This CDR3 is CASRGTGVYGYTF. In nucleotides, the CDR3 is TGTGCCAGCAGGGGGACAGGGGTCTATGGCTACACCTTC. The full variable domain, rest sourced from reference TRBV2 and TRBJ1-2, is EPEVTQTPSHQVTQMGQEVILRCVPISNHLYFYWYRQILGQKVEFLVSFYNNEISEKSEIFDDQFSVERPDGSNFTLKIRSTKLEDSAMYFCASRGTGVYGYTFGSGTRLTVV.

This clonotype was recorded at least ten times. The J gene is TRBJ2-5, the V gene TRBV10-3; maybe TRBD2 (6 bases). The CDR3 contains 13 residues. V was trimmed by 5 bases and J by 5 bases, leaving 12 bases between them. Germline V gene sequence: CDR1 ENHRY, CDR2 SYGVKD. CDR3 nucleotides: TGTGCCATCAGTTACGGGACTCAGGAGACCCAGTACTTC. This encodes CAISYGTQETQYF.

In its sample, this clonotype was seen many times. The V call is TRBV6-1, the J call TRBJ1-1; TRBD1 matches at 7 bases. The CDR3 is 14 residues long. Germline CDR1 reads MNHNS; CDR2 reads SASEGT. J lost 1 base, V lost 7 bases, and 6 bases had no gene match. The CDR3 bases are TGTGCCAGCACCCGGGCAGGGGGGAACACTGAAGCTTTCTTT. Protein sequence: CASTRAGGNTEAFF.

Many counts were recorded for this clonotype. The chain uses TRBV5-1 and TRBJ2-2, with no clear D. CDR3 length: 15 residues. The V and J ends lost 0 bases and 1 base respectively, with 7 bases between them. Per germline, CDR1 SGHRS and CDR2 YFSETQ. The CDR3 reads CASSLGSWNTGELFF. In DNA form, the CDR3 reads TGCGCCAGCAGCTTGGGCAGTTGGAACACCGGGGAGCTGTTTTTT. The full variable domain, with the rest looked up from reference TRBV5-1 and TRBJ2-2, is KAGVTQTPRYLIKTRGQQVTLSCSPISGHRSVSWYQQTPGQGLQFLFEYFSETQRNKGNFPGRFSGRQFSNSRSEMNVSTLELGDSALYLCASSLGSWNTGELFFGEGSRLTVL.

The chain has TRBV11-1 and TRBJ2-2; weak D call: TRBD1 (6 bases). CDR1 and CDR2 from the germline V gene are SGHAT and FQDESV (reference sequence). V was clipped by 1 base and J by 4 bases, with 19 bases between them. This CDR3 is built from 18 residues. DNA of the CDR3: TGTGCCAGCAGCTTAGGGTCCCTTCCGGGACAACCCACCGGGGAGCTGTTTTTT. This gives the protein CASSLGSLPGQPTGELFF.

As regards this clonotype: Since a much larger clone is just one base distant, this may be a read error. V is TRBV6-1 and J is TRBJ1-1; possibly TRBD1 for D (6 bases). CDR3 length: 14 amino acids. Looked up from germline, CDR1 is MNHNS and CDR2 is SASEGT. The CDR3 coding sequence is TGTGTCAGCAGCGATACAGGGTCGAACACTGAAGCTTTCTTT. Translating gives CVSSDTGSNTEAFF.

This clonotype has at least ten counts. This chain links TRBV11-2 with TRBJ2-3; tentatively, D is TRBD2 (6 bases). The ends were cut back, 0 bases at V and 7 bases at J, with 8 bases in the middle. The germline V gene has CDR1 SGHAT and CDR2 FQNNGV. The CDR3 consists of 13 residues. CDR3 in DNA: TGTGCCAGCAGCTTAGAGGGGGGTTATACGCAGTATTTT. Residues: CASSLEGGYTQYF.

This clonotype came up many times. J is TRBJ1-1 and V is TRBV11-3; D uncertain. CDR1 SGHNT and CDR2 YENEEA come from the germline V gene. The V gene lost 3 bases and the J gene lost 3 bases, with 8 bases spanning the gap. CDR3 length: 13 amino acids. CDR3 nucleotides: TGTGCCAGCAGCTTTGGACCCTACACTGAAGCTTTCTTT. It codes for CASSFGPYTEAFF.

There are many counts of this clonotype. This rearrangement joins TRBV6-2 or TRBV6-3 to TRBJ2-3; D possibly corresponds to TRBD1 (6 bases). Trimming shortened V by 8 bases and J by 2 bases, and 20 bases separated the two germline ends. CDR3 length: 16 residues. Germline V gene data show CDR1 as MNHEY and CDR2 as SVGEGT. The DNA for the CDR3 is TGTGCCAGCGAACAGATACCACGGGACAACACAGATACGCAGTATTTT. It codes for CASEQIPRDNTDTQYF.

V is TRBV28 and J is TRBJ1-2; possible D gene TRBD1, 5 bases. The germline gives CDR1 MDHEN, CDR2 SYDVKM. V gave up 8 bases and J gave up 7 bases, with 17 bases separating them. This CDR3 is built from 13 residues. The CDR3 nucleotides are TGTGCCAGCTTTCCCGGGACGCCGCGTGGCTACACCTTC. This gives the protein CASFPGTPRGYTF.

This clonotype was seen ten or more times. The gene calls are TRBV6-1 and TRBJ1-5, with D possibly being TRBD1 (5 bases). CDR1 is MNHNS and CDR2 is SASEGT in the germline V gene. The V gene lost 5 bases and the J gene lost 0 bases, with 14 bases spanning the gap. The CDR3 runs to 16 residues. The CDR3 DNA reads as TGTGCCAGCAGTCACCGGGACGGCTATAGCAATCAGCCCCAGCATTTT. Translating gives CASSHRDGYSNQPQHF.

This clonotype was seen many times. The CDR3 nucleotides read TGTGCCAGCAGCTTCGGTGACGTGGAGTTCTTC. It codes for CASSFGDVEFF. The rearrangement links TRBV7-9 to TRBJ2-1, with unresolved D. CDR3 length: 11 amino acids. The germline V gene encodes CDR1 SEHNR and CDR2 FQNEAQ (reference sequence). Trimming took 3 bases from V and 14 from J, leaving 11 bases between them. The whole variable domain, filled in from reference TRBV7-9 and TRBJ2-1, reads DTGVSQNPRHKITKRGQNVTFRCDPISEHNRLYWYRQTLGQGPEFLTYFQNEAQLEKSRLLSDRFSAERPKGSFSTLEIQRTEQGDSAMYLCASSFGDVEFFGPGTRLTVL.

The CDR3 spells CASSYGEDFEAFF. The CDR3 DNA is TGTGCCAGCAGTTACGGTGAGGATTTTGAAGCTTTCTTT. This rearrangement joins TRBV6-5 to TRBJ1-1; D unresolved. The CDR3 consists of 13 residues. Trimming left V 2 bases short and J 7 bases short, with 11 bases between. From germline, CDR1 is MNHEY and CDR2 SVGAGI.

In this sample, this clonotype turned up a few times. An end of the junction does not agree with germline; a read error may underlie this. V gene TRBV5-1 combines with J gene TRBJ2-5, with unresolved D. From germline, CDR1 is SGHRS and CDR2 YFSETQ. CDR3 length equals 14 residues. The CDR3 DNA reads TGTGCCAGCAGCGTAGAAAGTACGGAAGAGACCCAGTACTTC. Translated, it gives CASSVESTEETQYF.

This clonotype was counted only a few times. The V gene is TRBV12-3 or TRBV12-4, the J gene TRBJ1-4; D is ambiguous. V was cut by 5 bases and J by 4 bases, with 2 bases left in between. The CDR3 has 11 amino acids. CDR3 sequence (DNA): TGTGCCAGCAGTATTAATGAAAAACTGTTTTTT. This gives the protein CASSINEKLFF.

As regards this clonotype: This may arise from a read error, as a much more abundant clone is one base away. The CDR3 does not close with the conserved phenylalanine or tryptophan, likely indicating a read error. The chain joins TRBV13 to TRBJ2-1; TRBD2 matches at 12 bases. The germline gives CDR1 PRHDT, CDR2 FYEKMQ (reference sequence). The ends lost 4 bases at V and 8 bases at J; junction bases unmatched: 9. CDR3 size: 16 residues. CDR3 loop: CASSSLTSGRVYEQFL. Written as DNA, the CDR3 is TGTGCCAGCAGCTCCCTGACTAGCGGGAGAGTTTATGAGCAGTTCTTG.

V and J are TRBV29-1 and TRBJ2-2, with 10 bases that match TRBD1. In germline, CDR1 is SQVTM, CDR2 ANQGSEA. This CDR3 contains 16 residues. V gave up 7 bases and J gave up 5 bases; unmatched junction bases: 13. The CDR3 reads CSAGGGQGRGTGELFF. CDR3 nucleotides: TGCAGCGCCGGTGGGGGACAGGGGCGAGGAACCGGGGAGCTGTTTTTT.

This clonotype came up many times. The chain recombines TRBV29-1 with TRBJ1-2, with no clear D. The CDR3 is 12 amino acids. Looked up from germline, CDR1 is SQVTM and CDR2 is ANQGSEA. Trimming cost V 5 bases and J 4 bases, with 11 bases left between them. DNA for the CDR3: TGCAGCGTTCGCAAACAAGTCTATGGCTACACCTTC. Its protein is CSVRKQVYGYTF.